This record concerns one T cell receptor (beta chain) sequence. The antigen is unknown. The data are from a study of cytotoxic CD8 clonotypes in ibrutinib-treated CLL. Study findings and constraints: Few clonotypes were public, and these shrank or held steady under treatment.

Using immunoSEQ multiplex PCR, the repertoire was profiled, and TCRdb retains in-frame clones only, with some absent. The sample yields some 310,000 clones, around four fifths seen once. Germline V gene sequence: CDR1 GTSNPN, CDR2 SVGIG (reference sequence). The CDR3 consists of 22 residues. Trimming removed 0 bases from V and 11 bases from J, with 40 bases in between. Sequenced material: PBMCs, taken before ibrutinib treatment. This receptor was obtained from a human donor with chronic lymphocytic leukemia. The chain is built from TRBV30 and TRBJ1-4; D may be TRBD1 (5 bases). For the CDR3, the DNA is TGTGCCTGGAGTGTTGGGACCCCGAACAGCGGGCCCGACGAAGATCCACCCGAGAAACTGTTTTTT. Protein sequence: CAWSVGTPNSGPDEDPPEKLFF. Using reference TRBV30 and TRBJ1-4 for the parts outside the CDR3, the full variable domain is SQTIHQWPATLVQPVGSPLSLECTVEGTSNPNLYWYRQAAGRGLQLLFYSVGIGQISSEVPQNLSASRPQDRQFILSSKKLLLSDSGFYLCAWSVGTPNSGPDEDPPEKLFFGSGTQLSVL.